The 27 T cell receptor beta chains below were found in one sample sequenced in a study of blood T cell repertoires in COVID-19. TCRdb's copy holds only in-frame clones and misses some; the assay was immunoSEQ multiplex PCR. The table lists about 59,000 clones, about nine tenths of them singletons. Sample: peripheral blood. The receptors here all came from a human donor in a cohort sampled during active COVID-19.

The CDR3 DNA sequence: TGTGCCAGCAGCTTAGGCTTAGCGGGATACGAGCAGTACTTC. Translation gives CASSLGLAGYEQYF. V and J are TRBV11-2 and TRBJ2-7; TRBD2 matches at 8 bases. Losses at the gene ends were 1 base for V and 4 bases for J; bases not matched to a gene: 3. In germline, CDR1 is SGHAT, CDR2 FQNNGV. This CDR3 comprises 14 residues.

This sequence joins TRBV10-2 and TRBJ1-3; D might be TRBD1 (6 bases). The germline gives CDR1 WSHSY, CDR2 SAAADI. The ends were cut back, 7 bases at V and 2 bases at J, with 12 bases in the middle. This CDR3 has 14 amino acids. The CDR3 protein is CASTDRQAGNTIYF. DNA of the CDR3: TGCGCCAGCACGGATCGACAGGCTGGAAACACCATATATTTT.

The V and J genes are TRBV6-5 and TRBJ2-5; the match to TRBD1 covers 7 bases. The CDR3 is 15 residues long. The ends lost 2 bases at V and 6 bases at J; junction bases unmatched: 9. Germline lookup yields CDR1 MNHEY and CDR2 SVGAGI. DNA of the CDR3: TGTGCCAGCAGTTACGAGGGGGCCCGGTTCCAGACCCAGTACTTC. Translated: CASSYEGARFQTQYF.

The CDR3 sequence is CASSLGLAVNEQFF. The CDR3 bases are TGTGCCAGCAGCTTGGGACTAGCGGTCAATGAGCAGTTCTTC. The chain is built from TRBV7-2 and TRBJ2-1, with 11 bases matching TRBD2. This CDR3 region has 14 residues. Germline values: CDR1 SGHTA, CDR2 FQGNSA. The J segment lost 6 bases and the V segment lost 3 bases, leaving 1 base of the junction unmatched.

The chain links TRBV19 to TRBJ1-2, with D possibly matching TRBD1 (5 bases). V was clipped by 11 bases and J by 6 bases, with 16 bases between them. CDR1 and CDR2 from the germline V gene are LNHDA and SQIVND (reference sequence). There are 12 residues in the CDR3. The CDR3 loop is CARAGRHDGYTF. The CDR3 nucleotides are TGTGCCCGCGCGGGACGGCATGATGGCTACACCTTC.

This clone is a singleton in its sample. V is TRBV18 and J is TRBJ1-2; 7 nucleotides agree with TRBD1. The CDR3 is made up of 14 amino acids. Germline V lookup: CDR1 KGHSH, CDR2 LQKENI. The trim removed 5 bases at V and 1 base at J, leaving 4 bases unmatched. The CDR3 DNA sequence: TGTGCCAGCTCAGAAAACAGGGGTAACTATGGCTACACCTTC. Amino acid sequence: CASSENRGNYGYTF.

The gene calls are TRBV19 and TRBJ1-4, with TRBD1 matching 8 bases. The CDR3 spans 13 residues. Unmatched junction bases numbered 2, after V lost 4 bases and J lost 7 bases. CDR1 and CDR2 from the germline V gene are LNHDA and SQIVND (reference sequence). CDR3 sequence (DNA): TGTGCCAGTAGTAAGGACAGGGCTGAAAAACTGTTTTTT. Its translation: CASSKDRAEKLFF.

The chain couples TRBV19 to TRBJ1-4; TRBD1 matches 9 bases. Germline CDR1 is LNHDA and CDR2 is SQIVND (reference sequence). V was clipped by 7 bases and J by 6 bases; unmatched bases: 12. This CDR3 has 16 amino acids. CDR3 DNA sequence: TGTGCCAGTACCAGATTACCGGGACAGGGTTATGAAAAACTGTTTTTT. Amino acids: CASTRLPGQGYEKLFF.

The chain employs TRBV30 and TRBJ1-1; D gene uncertain. V shed 2 bases and J shed 10 bases, with 14 bases lying between them. The CDR3 runs to 12 residues. Germline lookup yields CDR1 GTSNPN and CDR2 SVGIG (reference sequence). This CDR3 reads CAWSLGPRAAFF. The CDR3 region has the DNA TGTGCCTGGAGTCTAGGCCCCCGAGCAGCTTTCTTT.

The J gene is TRBJ2-7, the V gene TRBV9, with 9 bases aligning to TRBD2. CDR3 length: 16 amino acids. V gave up 0 bases and J gave up 2 bases; unmatched junction bases: 6. Germline CDR1 and CDR2: SGDLS and YYNGEE. Written as DNA, the CDR3 is TGTGCCAGCAGCGTAGAGGGCGGGGGGGTAACCTACGAGCAGTACTTC. Amino acids: CASSVEGGGVTYEQYF.

The V and J genes are TRBV7-3 and TRBJ1-2; D is undetermined. V dropped 0 bases and J dropped 5 bases, with 10 bases sitting between them. Per the germline V gene, CDR1 is SGHTA and CDR2 is FQGTGA. CDR3 length equals 14 residues. DNA for the CDR3: TGTGCCAGCAGCTTAACGTTCGGCGGATATGGCTACACCTTC. Translated, it gives CASSLTFGGYGYTF. The full variable domain, rest sourced from reference TRBV7-3 and TRBJ1-2, is GAGVSQTPSNKVTEKGKYVELRCDPISGHTALYWYRQSLGQGPEFLIYFQGTGAADDSGLPNDRFFAVRPEGSVSTLKIQRTERGDSAVYLCASSLTFGGYGYTFGSGTRLTVV.

This clone was found once. The V and J genes are TRBV11-2 and TRBJ1-1; D gene ambiguous. The CDR3 length is 13 residues. V dropped 5 bases and J dropped 5 bases, with 12 bases sitting between them. Looked up from germline, CDR1 is SGHAT and CDR2 is FQNNGV. The CDR3: CASSHGGRTEAFF. As DNA, the CDR3 is TGTGCCAGCAGCCATGGCGGGCGAACTGAAGCTTTCTTT.

This chain links TRBV4-1 with TRBJ2-3; TRBD1 matches 9 bases. J lost 4 bases, V lost 4 bases, and 12 bases had no gene match. Germline assignment: CDR1 MGHRA and CDR2 YSYEKL. There are 17 residues in the CDR3. The CDR3 reads CASSRPGQGRRADTQYF. The CDR3 nucleotides are TGCGCCAGCAGCCGACCGGGACAGGGAAGGAGGGCAGATACGCAGTATTTT.

The chain carries TRBV5-1 and TRBJ1-5, with a possible D match to TRBD1 (5 bases). V was shortened by 0 bases and J by 4 bases, with 8 bases between the two germline ends. CDR3 size: 14 residues. The germline V gene encodes CDR1 SGHRS and CDR2 YFSETQ. The CDR3 loop reads CASSLEPGNQPQHF. In DNA, the CDR3 is TGCGCCAGCAGCTTGGAGCCAGGGAATCAGCCCCAGCATTTT.

Notes on this clone: One end of the junction varies from germline; a read error may be responsible. The chain recombines TRBV7-7 with TRBJ2-7, with TRBD1 matching over 10 bases. The CDR3 covers 15 residues. The germline V gene encodes CDR1 SSHAT and CDR2 FNYEAQ (reference sequence). CDR3 loop: CASSAGQGSLYEQYF. CDR3 nucleotides: TGTGCTAGCAGCGCGGGACAGGGGTCCCTCTACGAGCAGTACTTC.

The V call is TRBV5-1, the J call TRBJ2-2; TRBD1 agrees at 7 bases. This CDR3 spans 14 amino acids. Looked up from germline, CDR1 is SGHRS and CDR2 is YFSETQ. The V gene end was trimmed by 4 bases and the J gene end by 6 bases; junction bases not matched to a gene: 6. The CDR3 loop is CASSLGTVPGELFF. CDR3 in DNA: TGCGCCAGCAGCCTCGGGACAGTTCCCGGGGAGCTGTTTTTT.

This clone was seen a single time. V gene TRBV2 combines with J gene TRBJ1-6; D uncertain. Germline V gene data show CDR1 as SNHLY and CDR2 as FYNNEI. The CDR3 is made up of 17 amino acids. V was clipped by 3 bases and J by 0 bases, with 12 bases between them. In DNA, the CDR3 is TGTGCCAGCAGTGATCATGCCGGGAGCTCCTATAATTCACCCCTCCACTTT. It translates to CASSDHAGSSYNSPLHF.

The chain employs TRBV6-2 or TRBV6-3 and TRBJ2-7; 10 bases are shared with TRBD2. Trimming cost V 1 base and J 2 bases; bases outside gene matches: 8. The CDR3 consists of 17 residues. The germline gives CDR1 MNHEY, CDR2 SVGEGT. CDR3: CASSYFIAGGTTYEQYF. In nucleotides, the CDR3 is TGTGCCAGCAGTTACTTCATAGCGGGGGGTACCACCTACGAGCAGTACTTC.

The gene calls are TRBV5-1 and TRBJ1-1; D possibly corresponds to TRBD1 (6 bases). CDR1 SGHRS and CDR2 YFSETQ come from the germline V gene. V gave up 3 bases and J gave up 1 base, with 13 bases separating them. The CDR3 loop spans 15 amino acids. The CDR3: CASSSDGQPNTEAFF. The CDR3 nucleotides read TGCGCCAGCAGCTCGGATGGACAGCCGAACACTGAAGCTTTCTTT.

This chain uses TRBV28 with TRBJ1-3; tentatively, D is TRBD1 (5 bases). This CDR3 contains 14 residues. CDR1 is MDHEN and CDR2 is SYDVKM in the germline V gene. Trimming cost V 2 bases and J 2 bases, with 7 bases left between them. CDR3 sequence reads: CASSLAGPGNTIYF. The DNA of the CDR3 is TGTGCCAGCAGTTTAGCAGGGCCTGGAAACACCATATATTTT.

This chain uses TRBV18 with TRBJ2-7, with TRBD1 matching 10 bases. Trimming took 3 bases from V and 0 from J; bases not matched to a gene: 8. Germline V gives CDR1 KGHSH, CDR2 LQKENI. This CDR3 is built from 17 residues. CDR3: CASSPGQGRPHSYEQYF. The CDR3 nucleotides read TGTGCCAGCTCACCGGGACAGGGGCGACCACACTCCTACGAGCAGTACTTC. Filled out from reference TRBV18 and TRBJ2-7, the complete variable domain reads NAGVMQNPRHLVRRRGQEARLRCSPMKGHSHVYWYRQLPEEGLKFMVYLQKENIIDESGMPKERFSAEFPKEGPSILRIQQVVRGDSAAYFCASSPGQGRPHSYEQYFGPGTRLTVT.

J is TRBJ2-2 and V is TRBV6-6, with D possibly being TRBD1 (6 bases). CDR1 and CDR2 (germline): MNHNY, SVGAGI (reference sequence). Trimming took off 5 bases at V and 5 bases at J, with 24 bases between the two ends. This CDR3 is 18 amino acids long. CDR3 coding DNA: TGTGCCAGCAGTCCGGACCTCAGGGGCGAGGAGGTAACCGGGGAGCTGTTTTTT. This codes for CASSPDLRGEEVTGELFF.

This clone was recorded a few times. The chain has TRBV11-2 and TRBJ2-5, with 7 bases fitting TRBD2. The CDR3 is 15 amino acids. Germline V lookup: CDR1 SGHAT, CDR2 FQNNGV. V shed 1 base, J shed 3 bases, and the junction held 5 bases outside the gene matches. The CDR3 sequence: CASSLGFGGEETQYF. In nucleotides, the CDR3 is TGTGCCAGCAGCTTAGGGTTTGGGGGGGAAGAGACCCAGTACTTC. The entire variable domain, with the rest obtained from reference TRBV11-2 and TRBJ2-5, is as follows: EAGVAQSPRYKIIEKRQSVAFWCNPISGHATLYWYQQILGQGPKLLIQFQNNGVVDDSQLPKDRFSAERLKGVDSTLKIQPAKLEDSAVYLCASSLGFGGEETQYFGPGTRLLVL.

The chain employs TRBV19 and TRBJ2-7, with 9 positions matching TRBD1. The CDR3 runs 15 residues. Germline CDR1 reads LNHDA; CDR2 reads SQIVND (reference sequence). Germline trimming cut 5 bases from V and 7 bases from J; bases unmatched to any gene: 12. CDR3: CASSAAGTGLVEQYF. The CDR3 DNA is TGTGCCAGTAGTGCTGCCGGGACAGGGTTGGTGGAGCAGTACTTC.

A word on this clone: Different DNA sequences within this sample yield the same CDR3. The chain links TRBV5-1 to TRBJ2-7; D call uncertain. With 1 base removed from V and 0 bases from J, the gap between germline ends came to 14 bases. CDR1 is SGHRS and CDR2 is YFSETQ in the germline V gene. CDR3 length equals 16 residues. DNA for the CDR3: TGCGCCAGCAGCTTGAATCCTGCCGTGAGCTCCTACGAGCAGTACTTC. Translated, it gives CASSLNPAVSSYEQYF. The entire variable domain, with the rest obtained from reference TRBV5-1 and TRBJ2-7, is as follows: KAGVTQTPRYLIKTRGQQVTLSCSPISGHRSVSWYQQTPGQGLQFLFEYFSETQRNKGNFPGRFSGRQFSNSRSEMNVSTLELGDSALYLCASSLNPAVSSYEQYFGPGTRLTVT.

The gene calls are TRBV6-5 and TRBJ1-1, with D unclear. Germline V gene lookup returns CDR1 MNHEY and CDR2 SVGAGI. The V end lost 10 bases, the J end lost 3 bases, and 12 bases lay between the germline ends. This CDR3 region has 12 residues. CDR3 region: CATHSAYTEAFF. DNA of the CDR3: TGTGCCACCCACAGTGCATACACTGAAGCTTTCTTT.

The chain joins TRBV18 to TRBJ2-3; a possible D gene is TRBD2 (6 bases). CDR3 length: 16 residues. V gave up 0 bases and J gave up 1 base, with 11 bases separating them. Germline V gene data show CDR1 as KGHSH and CDR2 as LQKENI. The CDR3 nucleotides are TGTGCCAGCTCACCACCGCGGACGGGAGGCACAGATACGCAGTATTTT. It encodes CASSPPRTGGTDTQYF.